This T cell receptor beta chain was captured in a study of blood T cell repertoires in COVID-19. Whole-study context: There were acute and convalescent COVID-19 samples, and they came from the United States, Italy and Spain.

CDR3 size: 16 residues. Trimming pared 7 bases from V and 3 bases from J, leaving 22 bases between. The germline CDR1 and CDR2 sequences are MRHNA and SNTAGT. Authors' methods: Quantification of nucleated cells was approximated via reference gene primer amplification. Using immunoSEQ multiplex PCR, the repertoire was profiled, and TCRdb retains in-frame clones only, with some absent. V, J and clone size were drawn from that table, and D and trimming were deduced from the DNA. The repertoire holds roughly 100,000 clones, with 70% to 90% as singletons. This TCR was sampled from a human donor in a cohort sampled during active COVID-19. The V and J genes are TRBV6-4 and TRBJ2-7; tentatively, D is TRBD1 (6 bases). Sequenced: peripheral blood. The CDR3 here is CASKGTLKGGNYEQYF. In DNA, the CDR3 is TGTGCCAGCAAGGGGACACTCAAAGGGGGAAACTACGAGCAGTACTTC.